Below are 10 T cell receptor beta chains sequenced from a single sample in a study of blood T cells in healthy people across ages. The second PCR ran about 6 to 12 cycles with a sample-barcoded 5' primer and J-beta primers. Each CDR3 protein is one row after TCRdb ran MiXCR on the 5' RACE reads. Here the sample spans more than 650,000 distinct CDR3 sequences, 22% being singletons. Sequenced material: blood. The source is a man between 65 and 79 years old in good health.

On this clonotype: At one end the junction does not follow the germline gene, possibly because of a read error. The CDR3 sequence is CSAMRAMIGALYF. The DNA of the CDR3 is TGCAGTGCTATGAGAGCTATGATAGGGGCCCTCTACTTT. The chain links TRBV20-1 to TRBJ1-6; D is perhaps TRBD1 (5 bases). Per the germline V gene, CDR1 is DFQATT and CDR2 is SNEGSKA (reference sequence). This CDR3 is 13 amino acids long.

This clonotype was seen a few times. The V and J genes are TRBV10-3 and TRBJ2-7; D not certain. Trimming removed 3 bases from V and 1 base from J, with 10 bases in between. The CDR3 has 14 amino acids. Germline CDR1 is ENHRY and CDR2 is SYGVKD. CDR3 coding DNA: TGTGCCATCAGTGAAGATCAAGGATCCTACGAGCAGTACTTC. Protein sequence: CAISEDQGSYEQYF.

The V and J genes are TRBV10-3 and TRBJ1-6; 7 bases align to TRBD1. Germline CDR1 ENHRY, CDR2 SYGVKD. Unmatched junction bases numbered 8, after V lost 6 bases and J lost 6 bases. This CDR3 spans 15 amino acids. The CDR3 is CAIRQDRLGNSPLHF. CDR3 coding DNA: TGTGCCATCAGACAGGACAGGTTGGGTAATTCACCCCTCCACTTT.

This clonotype was seen only a few times. This sequence joins TRBV29-1 and TRBJ2-7, with a weak D call TRBD2 (5 bases). The ends were cut back, 5 bases at V and 0 bases at J, with 14 bases in the middle. The V gene's germline CDR1 is SQVTM and CDR2 ANQGSEA. This CDR3 has 14 residues. The DNA for the CDR3 is TGCAGCGTTACGACACTAGGGTCCTCCTACGAGCAGTACTTC. Its translation: CSVTTLGSSYEQYF.

This rearrangement joins TRBV5-4 to TRBJ2-3, with a weak D call TRBD2 (5 bases). Trimming left V 5 bases short and J 1 base short, with 20 bases between. This CDR3 has 17 amino acids. The germline CDR1 and CDR2 sequences are SGHNT and YYREEE (reference sequence). The CDR3 DNA reads TGTGCCAGCAGTCCGGATCCCGGGGTAGGCGGCACAGATACGCAGTATTTT. This sequence encodes CASSPDPGVGGTDTQYF.

V and J are TRBV4-3 and TRBJ2-3, with 11 positions matching TRBD2. The CDR3 consists of 16 residues. Germline-derived CDR1 and CDR2 are LGHNA and YSLEER. The junction had 6 bases not matched to a gene; V was cut back by 4 bases and J by 3 bases. Written as DNA, the CDR3 is TGCGCCAGCAGCCGGAAACTAGCGGGAGTAACAGATACGCAGTATTTT. Amino acid sequence: CASSRKLAGVTDTQYF.

This clonotype was found a few times. This rearrangement joins TRBV3-1 to TRBJ1-6; 8 positions agree with TRBD1. This CDR3 is built from 15 residues. CDR1 is LGHDT, CDR2 YNNKEL, per germline (reference sequence). J was trimmed by 5 bases and V by 6 bases; bases with no gene match: 6. For the CDR3, the DNA is TGTGCCAGCAGTCTGCAGGGGGCGAATAATTCACCCCTCCACTTT. It yields the protein CASSLQGANNSPLHF.

This clonotype appeared a few times. The CDR3 DNA reads TGCGCCAGCAGAGCCGACAGATATTTCAATCAGCCCCAGCATTTT. It is translated as CASRADRYFNQPQHF. This chain uses TRBV10-2 with TRBJ1-5; perhaps TRBD1 as D (5 bases). The CDR3 spans 15 residues. Between the trimmed V and J ends, which lost 6 bases and 3 bases, there was a span of 15 bases. Germline V lookup: CDR1 WSHSY, CDR2 SAAADI.

This clonotype has just a few counts. The chain combines TRBV18 with TRBJ2-7; D not certain. V was trimmed by 6 bases and J by 0 bases, leaving 9 bases between them. Germline V gene lookup returns CDR1 KGHSH and CDR2 LQKENI. The CDR3 is made up of 13 amino acids. DNA of the CDR3: TGTGCCAGCTCGCCGGGCCTCTCCTACGAGCAGTACGTC. Encoded protein: CASSPGLSYEQYV.

J is TRBJ1-1 and V is TRBV28; 11 bases agree with TRBD1. With 1 base clipped from V and 6 bases from J, the junction kept 7 bases outside the gene matches. This CDR3 comprises 16 residues. In germline, CDR1 is MDHEN, CDR2 SYDVKM. CDR3 in DNA: TGTGCCAGCAGTTTATACCGGGACAGGGGGGTCTCTGAAGCTTTCTTT. This codes for CASSLYRDRGVSEAFF.